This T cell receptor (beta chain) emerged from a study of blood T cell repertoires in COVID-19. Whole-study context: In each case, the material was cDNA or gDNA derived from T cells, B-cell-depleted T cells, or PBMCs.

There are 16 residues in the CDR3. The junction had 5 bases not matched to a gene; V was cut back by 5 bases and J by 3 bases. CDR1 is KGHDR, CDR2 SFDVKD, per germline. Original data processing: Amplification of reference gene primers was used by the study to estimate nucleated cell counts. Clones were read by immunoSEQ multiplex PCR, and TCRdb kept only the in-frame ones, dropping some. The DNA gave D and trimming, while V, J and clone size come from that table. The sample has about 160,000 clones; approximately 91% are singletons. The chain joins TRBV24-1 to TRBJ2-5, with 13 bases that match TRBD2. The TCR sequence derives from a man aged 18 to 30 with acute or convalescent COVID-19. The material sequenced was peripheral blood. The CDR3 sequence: CATSAGGLAGEETQYF. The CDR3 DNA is TGTGCCACCAGTGCCGGTGGACTAGCGGGAGAAGAGACCCAGTACTTC.